Each of the 8 T cell receptor beta chains below was sequenced from the same sample in a study of blood T cell repertoires in COVID-19. The protocol was immunoSEQ multiplex PCR, while the TCRdb copy is restricted to in-frame clones and leaves out a portion. The sample has around 300,000 clones, over 80% seen once. Sequenced sample: peripheral blood. These receptors all stem from a woman aged 45-65 years with active or convalescent COVID-19.

This CDR3 is CASSERSGREGYGYTF. The CDR3 DNA is TGTGCCAGCAGTGAACGGAGCGGCAGGGAGGGCTATGGCTACACCTTC. The chain links TRBV6-1 to TRBJ1-2; D may be TRBD1 (5 bases). Per germline, CDR1 MNHNS and CDR2 SASEGT. The CDR3 loop spans 16 amino acids. The V and J ends lost 2 bases and 4 bases respectively, with 17 bases between them.

The chain has TRBV18 and TRBJ2-3; 14 bases fit TRBD2. The CDR3 length is 15 residues. The germline gives CDR1 KGHSH, CDR2 LQKENI. Trimming at V came to 6 bases and at J to 5 bases, leaving 4 bases not matched to a gene. The CDR3 sequence: CASSPGLAGVDTQYF. The CDR3 DNA follows: TGTGCCAGCTCCCCGGGACTAGCGGGAGTAGATACGCAGTATTTT.

This rearrangement joins TRBV10-3 to TRBJ2-7; D perhaps matches TRBD2 (7 bases). This CDR3 comprises 12 residues. The V end lost 8 bases, the J end lost 5 bases, and 13 bases lay between the germline ends. Germline V gives CDR1 ENHRY, CDR2 SYGVKD. This chain's CDR3 is CAISRGGDEQYF. The CDR3 coding sequence is TGTGCCATCTCCCGAGGGGGGGACGAGCAGTACTTC.

The rearrangement links TRBV3-1 (or the pseudogene TRBV3-2) to TRBJ2-3; 12 bases map to TRBD2. The junction had 5 bases not matched to a gene; V was cut back by 3 bases and J by 4 bases. The CDR3 covers 16 residues. The germline V gene has CDR1 LGHDT and CDR2 YNNKEL (reference sequence). CDR3 nucleotides: TGTGCCAGCAGCCACCGACTAGCGGGAGAGGCAGATACGCAGTATTTT. This sequence encodes CASSHRLAGEADTQYF.

The V and J genes are TRBV6-6 and TRBJ1-1; no firm D call. The length of the CDR3 is 12 residues. Between the trimmed V and J ends, which lost 4 bases and 7 bases, there was a span of 10 bases. Germline CDR1 is MNHNY and CDR2 is SVGAGI (reference sequence). CDR3 in DNA: TGTGCCAGCAGTTTGAGAAGAGTTGAAGCTTTCTTT. Its translation is CASSLRRVEAFF.

This chain links TRBV19 with TRBJ1-5, with TRBD1 matching 8 bases. This CDR3 contains 16 residues. Germline trimming cut 5 bases from V and 5 bases from J; bases unmatched to any gene: 11. Germline lookup yields CDR1 LNHDA and CDR2 SQIVND (reference sequence). The CDR3 loop reads CASSRTGPARYQPQHF. The CDR3 bases are TGTGCCAGTAGTCGGACAGGGCCCGCTCGTTATCAGCCCCAGCATTTT.

This clone was detected only once. A read error may account for a junction end that differs from germline. The chain combines TRBV10-3 with TRBJ2-2, with 8 bases fitting TRBD1. The CDR3 sequence is 15 residues long. CDR1 is ENHRY, CDR2 SYGVKD, per germline. The CDR3 DNA reads TGTGCCATCCTCCACGCAGGGGGCTTTCACCGGGGAGCTGTTTTT. Its protein product is CAILHAGGFHRGAVF.

The chain uses TRBV5-1 and TRBJ2-5; a weak D match, TRBD2 (5 bases). Deletions cut 4 bases from V and 4 bases from J, with 17 bases between. Germline V gene data show CDR1 as SGHRS and CDR2 as YFSETQ. CDR3 length equals 15 residues. The CDR3 is CASSAAGGVGETQYF. The CDR3 DNA reads TGCGCCAGCAGCGCCGCGGGCGGAGTGGGAGAGACCCAGTACTTC.